This T cell receptor (beta chain) appears in the sequencing data of a study of Tregs in tolerant kidney transplant recipients. V lost 4 bases and J lost 7; bases outside the gene matches: 12. Germline V gene data show CDR1 as MNHEY and CDR2 as SMNVEV (reference sequence). The CDR3 runs to 16 residues. Whole-study results and caveats: Antigen-driven expansion was suggested because donor-specific Tregs expanded more than all Tregs in tolerant patients.

Sequencing used immunoSEQ multiplex PCR; TCRdb keeps in-frame clones, though not all of them. The sample lists around 64,000 clones, around 87% occurring once. This clone was seen just once. No antigen is known for it. Related graft donors supplied nonmyeloablative bone marrow transplants, and mixed chimerism was transient. The clonotype originates from a human patient who received a combined kidney and bone marrow transplant. Some T cells may be the graft donor's. This chain uses TRBV27 with TRBJ1-4; TRBD1 matches at 7 bases. The material sequenced was CD4+ T cells from blood (PBMCs), taken 6 months after the transplant. The CDR3 sequence is CASSSYPPTGSEKLFF. The CDR3 nucleotides are TGTGCCAGCAGTTCGTACCCGCCGACAGGGAGTGAAAAACTGTTTTTT. Supplemented by reference TRBV27 and TRBJ1-4, the full variable domain reads EAQVTQNPRYLITVTGKKLTVTCSQNMNHEYMSWYRQDPGLGLRQIYYSMNVEVTDKGDVPEGYKVSRKEKRNFPLILESPSPNQTSLYFCASSSYPPTGSEKLFFGSGTQLSVL.